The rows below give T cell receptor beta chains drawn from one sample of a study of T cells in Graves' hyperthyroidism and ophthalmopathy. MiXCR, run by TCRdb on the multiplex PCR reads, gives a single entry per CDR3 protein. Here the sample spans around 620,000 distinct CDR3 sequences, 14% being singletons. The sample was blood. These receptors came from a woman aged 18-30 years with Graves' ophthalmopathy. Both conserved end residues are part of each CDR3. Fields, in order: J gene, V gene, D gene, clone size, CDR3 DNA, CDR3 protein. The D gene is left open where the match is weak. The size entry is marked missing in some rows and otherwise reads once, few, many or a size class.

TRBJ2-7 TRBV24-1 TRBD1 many TGTGCCACCAGTGACAGACAGGGCTACGAGCAGTACTTC CATSDRQGYEQYF
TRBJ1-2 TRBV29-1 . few TGCAGCGTTGAAAAGGGTGCGGCGAAGGGCTACACCTTC CSVEKGAAKGYTF
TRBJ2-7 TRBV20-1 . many TGCAGTGCTGAGACGAGGGCTTTTACCGACTACGAGCAGTACTTC CSAETRAFTDYEQYF
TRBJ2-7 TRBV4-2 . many TGTGCCAGCAGCCAACCGGACCTTAGCTCCTACGAGCAGTACTTC CASSQPDLSSYEQYF
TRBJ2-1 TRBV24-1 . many TGTGCCACCAGTGATTTAGGCCTTGGGAGCGACAATGAGCAGTTCTTC CATSDLGLGSDNEQFF
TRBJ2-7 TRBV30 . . TGTGCCTGGAGTGGGGGTTGGGGGCTGCAGTACTTC CAWSGGWGLQYF
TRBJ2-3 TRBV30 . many TGTGCCTGGTCGACCCTAGACACAGATACGCAGTATTTT CAWSTLDTDTQYF
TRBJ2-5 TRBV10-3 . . TGTGCCATCAGTGGGCCGACAGGTCAAGTTCAAGAGACCCAGTACTTC CAISGPTGQVQETQYF
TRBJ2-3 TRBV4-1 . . TGCGCCAGCAGCCTAGCGGAAGCGGCTGGAGATACGCAGTATTTT CASSLAEAAGDTQYF
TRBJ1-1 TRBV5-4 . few TGTGCCAGCAGCTTGGATGGGGGGATGAACACTGAAGCTTTCTTT CASSLDGGMNTEAFF
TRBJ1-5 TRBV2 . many TGTGCCAGCAGTGCCGGGACCCAGCCCCAGCATTTT CASSAGTQPQHF
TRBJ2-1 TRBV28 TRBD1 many TGTGCCAGCAGTTCAGGACAGGGACTGAACTACAATGAGCAGTTCTTC CASSSGQGLNYNEQFF
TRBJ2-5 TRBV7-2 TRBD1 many TGTGCCAGCAGCTCGCAGGGGGCGAGCAATCGGGAGACCCAGTACTTC CASSSQGASNRETQYF
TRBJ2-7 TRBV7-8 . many TGTGCCAGCAGCTTAGAACCAGGGCCCTCCTACGAGCAGTACTTC CASSLEPGPSYEQYF
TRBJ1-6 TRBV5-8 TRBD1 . TGTGCCAGCAGCGACCCAACACAGGGGACTTCACCCCTCCACTTT CASSDPTQGTSPLHF
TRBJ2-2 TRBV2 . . TGTGCCAGCAGTGCAGCCCCCGGGACTCCGAACACCGGGGAGCTGTTTTTT CASSAAPGTPNTGELFF